These 17 T cell receptor beta chains were all obtained from the same sample, sequenced in a study of shared clonotypes between healthy human individuals. Profiling relied on immunoSEQ multiplex PCR, and the TCRdb table lists in-frame clones only, not all of them. The sample shows hundreds of thousands of clones, around 96% of them seen only once. Input material: naive CD4+ T cells sorted from blood. Subset: CD45RA+ positively selected. The receptor source for this set is a woman aged 30 to 39 in good health.

This rearrangement joins TRBV28 to TRBJ1-1; D remains ambiguous. V was pared by 5 bases and J by 8 bases, with 15 bases between. Germline V gene lookup returns CDR1 MDHEN and CDR2 SYDVKM. The CDR3 length is 13 residues. In DNA form, the CDR3 reads TGTGCCAGCAGTCTGGACGGAATCAGGGAAGCTTTCTTT. It specifies CASSLDGIREAFF. Variable domain in full (rest from reference TRBV28 and TRBJ1-1): DVKVTQSSRYLVKRTGEKVFLECVQDMDHENMFWYRQDPGLGLRLIYFSYDVKMKEKGDIPEGYSVSREKKERFSLILESASTNQTSMYLCASSLDGIREAFFGQGTRLTVV.

The chain couples TRBV28 to TRBJ2-3; the D is unclear. This CDR3 is built from 12 residues. Per the germline V gene, CDR1 is MDHEN and CDR2 is SYDVKM. Deletions cut 2 bases from V and 4 bases from J, with 4 bases between. The DNA of the CDR3 is TGTGCCAGCAGTTTAGCGGCAGATACGCAGTATTTT. This translates into CASSLAADTQYF.

The rearrangement links TRBV28 to TRBJ2-7, with 10 bases aligning to TRBD2. The CDR3 loop spans 16 amino acids. CDR1 is MDHEN and CDR2 is SYDVKM in the germline V gene. J gave up 5 bases and V 4 bases, and 11 bases lay outside the gene matches. In DNA form, the CDR3 reads TGTGCCAGCAGTTCGGCTCCGGGACTAGCGACGAACGAGCAGTACTTC. It is translated as CASSSAPGLATNEQYF.

The V and J genes are TRBV5-1 and TRBJ1-4; 8 nucleotides line up with TRBD1. The CDR3 is 17 residues long. Germline CDR1 and CDR2: SGHRS and YFSETQ. V lost 4 bases and J lost 4; bases outside the gene matches: 12. Here the CDR3 reads CASSPQTGVLFNEKLFF. In nucleotides, the CDR3 is TGCGCCAGCAGCCCGCAGACAGGGGTTCTCTTTAATGAAAAACTGTTTTTT.

J is TRBJ2-5 and V is TRBV5-1; D is uncertain. This CDR3 has 13 residues. From germline, CDR1 is SGHRS and CDR2 YFSETQ. V gave up 0 bases and J gave up 4 bases, with 7 bases separating them. The CDR3 DNA follows: TGCGCCAGCAGCTTGGTCCCCACAGAGACCCAGTACTTC. Encoded protein: CASSLVPTETQYF.

This chain joins TRBV5-1 and TRBJ2-2; 13 bases agree with TRBD2. Germline V CDR1 and CDR2: SGHRS, YFSETQ. Unmatched junction bases numbered 9, after V lost 4 bases and J lost 6 bases. The CDR3 sequence is 17 residues long. The CDR3, as DNA: TGCGCCAGCAGCGACGGACTAGCGGGAGTTTTATCCGGGGAGCTGTTTTTT. Protein sequence: CASSDGLAGVLSGELFF. Based on the CDR3 plus reference TRBV5-1 and TRBJ2-2, the full variable domain is KAGVTQTPRYLIKTRGQQVTLSCSPISGHRSVSWYQQTPGQGLQFLFEYFSETQRNKGNFPGRFSGRQFSNSRSEMNVSTLELGDSALYLCASSDGLAGVLSGELFFGEGSRLTVL.

This sequence joins TRBV9 and TRBJ2-6; D might be TRBD1 (5 bases). The germline CDR1 and CDR2 sequences are SGDLS and YYNGEE. Trimming removed 0 bases at V and 2 bases at J, with 6 bases between. The CDR3 is made up of 15 amino acids. In DNA, the CDR3 is TGTGCCAGCAGCGTAGACAGGACTGGGGCCAACGTCCTGACTTTC. Its protein product is CASSVDRTGANVLTF.

This clone has a single count. The chain joins TRBV6-6 to TRBJ2-7, with 7 nucleotides matching TRBD1. J lost 3 bases, V lost 5 bases, and 4 bases had no gene match. CDR1 and CDR2 from the germline V gene are MNHNY and SVGAGI (reference sequence). This CDR3 is 13 amino acids long. The CDR3 nucleotides read TGTGCCAGCAGTCGGGACAGTCTCTACGAGCAGTACTTC. This sequence encodes CASSRDSLYEQYF.

The gene calls are TRBV7-8 and TRBJ2-1, with D possibly being TRBD2 (7 bases). Trimming pared 10 bases from V and 6 bases from J, leaving 16 bases between. The CDR3 totals 13 residues. CDR1 and CDR2 from the germline V gene are SGHVS and FQNEAQ. For the CDR3, the DNA is TGTGCCACCGGGACTATACAGGGCAATGAGCAGTTCTTC. Protein product: CATGTIQGNEQFF. Based on the CDR3 plus reference TRBV7-8 and TRBJ2-1, the full variable domain is GAGVSQSPRYKVAKRGQDVALRCDPISGHVSLFWYQQALGQGPEFLTYFQNEAQLDKSGLPSDRFFAERPEGSVSTLKIQRTQQEDSAVYLCATGTIQGNEQFFGPGTRLTVL.

This chain links TRBV5-6 with TRBJ2-1; 9 bases fit TRBD2. From germline, CDR1 is SGHDT and CDR2 YYEEEE. With 3 bases clipped from V and 5 bases from J, the junction kept 6 bases outside the gene matches. The CDR3 contains 15 residues. The CDR3 DNA reads as TGTGCCAGCAGCTACCAGCGGGAGGCCAACAATGAGCAGTTCTTC. Protein sequence: CASSYQREANNEQFF.

The V gene is TRBV5-1, the J gene TRBJ2-7; 9 nucleotides align to TRBD1. CDR3 length equals 15 residues. Germline CDR1 reads SGHRS; CDR2 reads YFSETQ. Trimming removed 4 bases from V and 3 bases from J; junction bases left unmatched: 8. CDR3 DNA sequence: TGCGCCAGCAGCGCACCGGGACAGGGACACTACGAGCAGTACTTC. Protein: CASSAPGQGHYEQYF.

The V call is TRBV2, the J call TRBJ2-7; the D gene is possibly TRBD1 (6 bases). The ends were cut back, 9 bases at V and 6 bases at J, with 21 bases in the middle. Germline CDR1 and CDR2: SNHLY and FYNNEI. This CDR3 is built from 14 residues. The CDR3 is CASCATGTWGEQYF. The CDR3 DNA reads as TGTGCCAGTTGTGCCACGGGGACATGGGGCGAGCAGTACTTC.

The chain is built from TRBV6-8 and TRBJ1-1, with a possible D match to TRBD1 (6 bases). Deletions cut 6 bases from V and 1 base from J, with 21 bases between. The CDR3 contains 17 residues. Germline values: CDR1 MNHGY, CDR2 SAAAGT. The CDR3 DNA sequence: TGTGCCAGCAGATACGACACTCCGGAGGGACAGAACACTGAAGCTTTCTTT. Translation gives CASRYDTPEGQNTEAFF.

The rearrangement links TRBV10-3 to TRBJ1-1, with D possibly being TRBD1 (5 bases). V was pared by 3 bases and J by 9 bases, with 14 bases between. Germline-derived CDR1 and CDR2 are ENHRY and SYGVKD. The CDR3 has 13 amino acids. The CDR3 DNA reads TGTGCCATCAGTGAAGGTGGGACCGCTAAAGCTTTCTTT. Its protein is CAISEGGTAKAFF.

A remark on this clone: Other DNA variants within this sample encode the same CDR3. The rearrangement uses TRBV6-6 and TRBJ2-6; no firm D call. The CDR3 spans 15 residues. Trimming took off 0 bases at V and 0 bases at J, with 3 bases between the two ends. Germline V CDR1 and CDR2: MNHNY, SVGAGI (reference sequence). Here the CDR3 reads CASSYSLSGANVLTF. The CDR3 nucleotides are TGTGCCAGCAGTTACTCCCTCTCTGGGGCCAACGTCCTGACTTTC.

This clone came up a few times. The CDR3 DNA reads TGTGCCAGCAGAAATAGCGGGAGGGCCTACGAGCAGTACTTC. Translating it yields CASRNSGRAYEQYF. This sequence joins TRBV28 and TRBJ2-7; TRBD2 agrees at 11 bases. CDR3 length: 14 amino acids. Trimming at V came to 6 bases and at J to 2 bases, leaving 3 bases not matched to a gene. Germline V lookup: CDR1 MDHEN, CDR2 SYDVKM.

The chain has TRBV19 and TRBJ2-5; TRBD1 agrees at 7 bases. The J call is uncertain, as TRBJ2-7 better fits the DNA end. The CDR3 runs 13 residues. The germline CDR1 and CDR2 sequences are LNHDA and SQIVND (reference sequence). The CDR3 spells CASSHQGAYEQYF. CDR3 bases: TGTGCCAGTAGTCACCAGGGGGCCTACGAGCAGTACTTC.